This TCR beta chain was captured in a study of cytomegalovirus exposure and HLA in healthy donors. Turning to the study itself: Out of 150 million to 200 million T cells, an earlier analysis found some 110 million unique TCR beta sequences in total. Study-level findings and limits: Segments of the TCR beta V type were, in most cases, productive about 90% or about 30% of the time in an earlier analysis.

Concerning this clone: No antigen is known for it.

Germline CDR1 MDHEN, CDR2 SYDVKM. Trimming cost V 8 bases and J 5 bases, with 9 bases left between them. CDR3 length: 11 amino acids. It was with 60 Vbeta and 13 Jbeta primers that the PCR ran. The data were produced by immunoSEQ multiplex PCR, yet TCRdb's version contains in-frame clones alone and is incomplete. The sample has 95,000 to 150,000 clones, around three quarters seen once. This chain uses TRBV28 with TRBJ1-1; D not resolved. The sequence came from a human donor in good health. The sequenced material came from PBMCs. CDR3 sequence: CASRSRTEAFF. CDR3 nucleotide sequence: TGTGCCAGCCGCTCCCGGACTGAAGCTTTCTTT.